This entry features one T cell receptor beta chain sequence. This sample stems from a study of blood T cell repertoires in COVID-19. Looking at the study overall: The samples span acute and convalescent COVID-19 from the United States, Italy and Spain. Sources were T cells, B-cell-depleted T cells, or PBMCs; the material itself was cDNA or gDNA.

Source study methods: Amplification of reference gene primers was used by the study to estimate nucleated cell counts. Measured with immunoSEQ multiplex PCR; TCRdb has only the in-frame clones, and not every one. V, J and clone size derive from that table, while D and trimming were established from the DNA sequence. Of about 100,000 clones listed, roughly four fifths were seen once; the top ten hold around 4.8%. The CDR3 contains 15 residues. CDR1 SGDLS and CDR2 YYNGEE come from the germline V gene. The J segment lost 6 bases and the V segment lost 0 bases, leaving 8 bases of the junction unmatched. Sequencing used peripheral blood. This TCR came from a man in his sixties with acute or convalescent COVID-19. V usage is TRBV9 and J usage is TRBJ1-2; TRBD1 matches at 7 bases. Here the CDR3 DNA reads TGTGCCAGCAGCGTAGGGCCGACAGGGCCGCATGGCTACACCTTC. Amino acids: CASSVGPTGPHGYTF. Together with reference TRBV9 and TRBJ1-2, the CDR3 gives the full variable domain: DSGVTQTPKHLITATGQRVTLRCSPRSGDLSVYWYQQSLDQGLQFLIQYYNGEERAKGNILERFSAQQFPDLHSELNLSSLELGDSALYFCASSVGPTGPHGYTFGSGTRLTVV.